What follows are 28 T cell receptor beta chains derived from one specimen sequenced in a study of memory CD4+ T cells and cytomegalovirus serostatus. Sequencing was performed with immunoSEQ multiplex PCR; in TCRdb, only in-frame clones are kept and a portion is missing. This sample has about 44,000 clones, with around 76% found just once. The sort gate was single viable CD3+CD4+CD8-CD45RO+ cells for memory CD4+ T cells. What was sequenced was memory CD4+ T cells from blood. The receptors were gathered from an adult in good health and CMV-seronegative.

The V gene is TRBV7-2, the J gene TRBJ1-5; D is perhaps TRBD1 (6 bases). This CDR3 has 16 residues. CDR1 is SGHTA and CDR2 is FQGNSA in the germline V gene. V was cut by 5 bases and J by 4 bases, with 18 bases left in between. DNA of the CDR3: TGTGCCAGCAGCGAATACAGGGCGGCCCGTAATCAGCCCCAGCATTTT. It is translated as CASSEYRAARNQPQHF.

The sample holds one count of this clone. This rearrangement joins TRBV7-2 to TRBJ2-3; 8 nucleotides line up with TRBD1. The V gene end was trimmed by 2 bases and the J gene end by 6 bases; junction bases not matched to a gene: 7. The CDR3 is made up of 15 amino acids. Germline V gives CDR1 SGHTA, CDR2 FQGNSA. The CDR3 nucleotides are TGTGCCAGCAGCTTAACGCTTCAGGGGGCGGATACGCAGTATTTT. Translation gives CASSLTLQGADTQYF.

The chain links TRBV7-9 to TRBJ2-3, with 15 bases fitting TRBD2. V was pared by 5 bases and J by 4 bases, with 7 bases of the junction left unmatched. CDR1 and CDR2 from the germline V gene are SEHNR and FQNEAQ (reference sequence). The CDR3 consists of 17 residues. DNA of the CDR3: TGTGCCAGCAGCATCGGACTAGCGGGGGGGTATCCAGATACGCAGTATTTT. This codes for CASSIGLAGGYPDTQYF.

This clone occurred many times. The V call is TRBV30, the J call TRBJ2-5; perhaps TRBD1 as D (6 bases). The CDR3 runs to 13 residues. The V end was cut by 3 bases, the J end by 0 bases, with 8 bases between. The germline gives CDR1 GTSNPN, CDR2 SVGIG (reference sequence). This chain's CDR3 is CAWRRTDQETQYF. Here the CDR3 DNA reads TGTGCCTGGAGAAGGACAGACCAAGAGACCCAGTACTTC.

The genes are TRBV4-1 and TRBJ1-4; a possible D gene is TRBD1 (5 bases). The CDR3 sequence is 15 residues long. The germline V and J ends were trimmed by 4 bases and 14 bases, with 23 bases remaining between them. In germline, CDR1 is MGHRA, CDR2 YSYEKL. The CDR3 bases are TGCGCCAGCAGCCGCCCGACCGAATCGATGAAGGGGCTGTTTTTT. Its translation: CASSRPTESMKGLFF.

This rearrangement joins TRBV7-2 to TRBJ1-4; 7 bases are a match to TRBD1. V trimming: 6 bases; J trimming: 5 bases; junction bases outside the gene matches: 12. This CDR3 region has 16 residues. The V gene's germline CDR1 is SGHTA and CDR2 FQGNSA. The CDR3 sequence: CASRPYTGDSNEKLFF. For the CDR3, the DNA is TGTGCCAGCAGGCCATACACAGGGGACTCAAATGAAAAACTGTTTTTT.

This clone appeared a single time. The J gene is TRBJ1-1, the V gene TRBV2; the D gene is possibly TRBD1 (6 bases). Germline V lookup: CDR1 SNHLY, CDR2 FYNNEI. The length of the CDR3 is 14 residues. With 3 bases removed from V and 5 bases from J, the gap between germline ends came to 13 bases. The CDR3 region has the DNA TGTGCCAGCAGTGAGCAGGGGCAGCTTACTGAAGCTTTCTTT. Residues: CASSEQGQLTEAFF.

The rearrangement uses TRBV5-1 and TRBJ1-2; D is unresolved. Germline V gene data show CDR1 as SGHRS and CDR2 as YFSETQ. The CDR3 runs to 14 residues. The V and J ends lost 2 bases and 2 bases respectively, with 10 bases between them. DNA for the CDR3: TGCGCCAGCAGCTTAGGAAGCCAGAACTATGGCTACACCTTC. Translating it yields CASSLGSQNYGYTF.

This chain uses TRBV6-5 with TRBJ2-3; D possibly corresponds to TRBD2 (6 bases). CDR1 is MNHEY and CDR2 is SVGAGI in the germline V gene. This CDR3 comprises 15 residues. Trimming cost V 1 base and J 7 bases, with 15 bases left between them. The CDR3, as DNA: TGTGCCAGCAGTTACTTACCGGGACTGCAAAATACGCAGTATTTT. Translating gives CASSYLPGLQNTQYF.

The V and J genes are TRBV7-2 and TRBJ1-1, with TRBD1 identical over 8 bases. After removal of 5 bases from V and 1 base from J, the junction contained 6 bases not matched to a gene. This CDR3 spans 15 amino acids. Germline V lookup: CDR1 SGHTA, CDR2 FQGNSA. Written as DNA, the CDR3 is TGTGCCAGCAGCGCACAGACAGGGGAGAACACTGAAGCTTTCTTT. It yields the protein CASSAQTGENTEAFF.

The genes are TRBV9 and TRBJ1-6, with 8 bases matching TRBD1. Germline V lookup: CDR1 SGDLS, CDR2 YYNGEE. This CDR3 is built from 16 residues. After removal of 3 bases from V and 5 bases from J, the junction contained 7 bases not matched to a gene. The CDR3 spells CASSASPGQDNSPLHF. The CDR3 DNA is TGTGCCAGCAGCGCTTCCCCGGGACAGGATAATTCACCCCTCCACTTT.

The chain joins TRBV27 to TRBJ2-5; no firm D call. V was trimmed by 1 base and J by 1 base, leaving 10 bases between them. The germline V gene encodes CDR1 MNHEY and CDR2 SMNVEV (reference sequence). There are 15 residues in the CDR3. The CDR3 loop is CASSLWAEPQETQYF. The CDR3 nucleotides are TGTGCCAGCAGTTTATGGGCCGAACCCCAAGAGACCCAGTACTTC.

J is TRBJ1-4 and V is TRBV9; D gene uncertain. This CDR3 is 15 amino acids long. Germline CDR1 reads SGDLS; CDR2 reads YYNGEE. V was trimmed by 0 bases and J by 0 bases, leaving 6 bases between them. CDR3 sequence (DNA): TGTGCCAGCAGCGTAGGTGTAGCAACTAATGAAAAACTGTTTTTT. It codes for CASSVGVATNEKLFF.

V gene TRBV7-8 combines with J gene TRBJ1-2; D not certain. Germline CDR1 is SGHVS and CDR2 is FQNEAQ. The V end was cut by 2 bases, the J end by 3 bases, with 7 bases between. The CDR3 is 13 amino acids. The CDR3 DNA reads as TGTGCCAGCAGCTTAAGAGGTCACTATGGCTACACCTTC. Translating gives CASSLRGHYGYTF. Filled out from reference TRBV7-8 and TRBJ1-2, the complete variable domain reads GAGVSQSPRYKVAKRGQDVALRCDPISGHVSLFWYQQALGQGPEFLTYFQNEAQLDKSGLPSDRFFAERPEGSVSTLKIQRTQQEDSAVYLCASSLRGHYGYTFGSGTRLTVV.

The V call is TRBV5-6, the J call TRBJ2-3, with D unclear. The CDR3 has 14 amino acids. Looked up from germline, CDR1 is SGHDT and CDR2 is YYEEEE. Trimming pared 1 base from V and 2 bases from J, leaving 8 bases between. The CDR3 DNA follows: TGTGCCAGCAGCTTGCCAACCAACACAGATACGCAGTATTTT. This codes for CASSLPTNTDTQYF.

The V gene is TRBV7-8, the J gene TRBJ1-5; a possible D gene is TRBD1 (5 bases). The CDR3 extends over 16 amino acids. Germline assignment: CDR1 SGHVS and CDR2 FQNEAQ. Trimming cost V 5 bases and J 1 base, with 15 bases left between them. CDR3 residues: CASSGFGGGSNQPQHF. The DNA for the CDR3 is TGTGCCAGCAGCGGATTTGGGGGTGGAAGCAATCAGCCCCAGCATTTT.

The gene calls are TRBV11-2 and TRBJ2-3, with D maybe TRBD2 (6 bases). Trimming shortened V by 3 bases and J by 2 bases, and 12 bases separated the two germline ends. The CDR3 spans 15 residues. CDR1 is SGHAT and CDR2 is FQNNGV in the germline V gene. CDR3 DNA: TGTGCCAGCAGCTTTAGCGGATACAACACAGATACGCAGTATTTT. Protein sequence: CASSFSGYNTDTQYF.

The chain links TRBV28 to TRBJ2-3; D unresolved. This CDR3 region has 12 residues. Germline loops: CDR1 MDHEN, CDR2 SYDVKM. The V end lost 6 bases, the J end lost 10 bases, and 14 bases lay between the germline ends. As DNA, the CDR3 is TGTGCCAGCAGGGAAACAGTCTTTGCGCAGTATTTT. Encoded protein: CASRETVFAQYF.

J is TRBJ1-2 and V is TRBV15; D unresolved. Trimming took off 0 bases at V and 7 bases at J, with 6 bases between the two ends. CDR3 length: 12 residues. The germline gives CDR1 LNHNV, CDR2 YYDKDF (reference sequence). The CDR3 here is CATSRDQSGYTF. The DNA of the CDR3 is TGTGCCACCAGCAGAGATCAGTCTGGCTACACCTTC.

This clone was seen only a few times. The J gene is TRBJ2-1, the V gene TRBV7-8; 12 nucleotides agree with TRBD2. The CDR3 loop spans 18 amino acids. V was clipped by 5 bases and J by 3 bases; unmatched bases: 11. Germline V gene sequence: CDR1 SGHVS, CDR2 FQNEAQ. DNA for the CDR3: TGTGCCAGCAGCCCGTGGACTAGCGGGGTAAAGGGCTACAATGAGCAGTTCTTC. Translated, it gives CASSPWTSGVKGYNEQFF.

The chain is built from TRBV2 and TRBJ2-1; 10 bases agree with TRBD1. This CDR3 has 15 residues. J was trimmed by 4 bases and V by 6 bases; bases with no gene match: 6. Germline V gene sequence: CDR1 SNHLY, CDR2 FYNNEI. The DNA for the CDR3 is TGTGCCAGCAGCACGACAGGGGGCATTTACAATGAGCAGTTCTTC. Protein: CASSTTGGIYNEQFF.

V usage is TRBV9 and J usage is TRBJ2-3; weak D call: TRBD2 (5 bases). The length of the CDR3 is 16 residues. The germline V gene encodes CDR1 SGDLS and CDR2 YYNGEE. Trimming left V 1 base short and J 0 bases short, with 12 bases between. The DNA for the CDR3 is TGTGCCAGCAGCGTAATGGAGCGGATTAGCACAGATACGCAGTATTTT. Amino acids: CASSVMERISTDTQYF.

The chain employs TRBV7-6 and TRBJ2-7; 11 nucleotides match TRBD2. The V gene end was trimmed by 5 bases and the J gene end by 4 bases; junction bases not matched to a gene: 10. The germline CDR1 and CDR2 sequences are SGHVS and FNYEAQ. The CDR3 is 16 residues long. The CDR3: CASSAKPGLAEYEQYF. The DNA for the CDR3 is TGTGCCAGCAGCGCGAAACCGGGACTAGCGGAATACGAGCAGTACTTC.

J is TRBJ1-5 and V is TRBV7-9; no clear D gene. CDR3 size: 15 residues. From germline, CDR1 is SEHNR and CDR2 FQNEAQ (reference sequence). V lost 2 bases and J 2 bases, leaving 10 bases between the germline ends. CDR3 sequence (DNA): TGTGCCAGCAGCTTAATCGGGGATGGCAATCAGCCCCAGCATTTT. Translating gives CASSLIGDGNQPQHF.

The chain has TRBV29-1 and TRBJ2-7; 9 bases map to TRBD1. V trimming: 6 bases; J trimming: 1 base; junction bases outside the gene matches: 7. The CDR3 is 14 amino acids. Germline V CDR1 and CDR2: SQVTM, ANQGSEA. DNA for the CDR3: TGCAGCGTGAAAACAGGGGGCTTATCCTACGAGCAGTACTTC. Encoded protein: CSVKTGGLSYEQYF.

V is TRBV6-1 and J is TRBJ1-3; D is unresolved. The CDR3 runs 13 residues. V was trimmed by 8 bases and J by 0 bases, leaving 8 bases between them. Germline V gives CDR1 MNHNS, CDR2 SASEGT. The CDR3 loop reads CASRTSSGNTIYF. The CDR3 nucleotides read TGTGCCAGCCGGACCTCCTCTGGAAACACCATATATTTT.

The gene calls are TRBV29-1 and TRBJ2-7; TRBD2 matches 15 bases. The V gene end was trimmed by 3 bases and the J gene end by 5 bases; junction bases not matched to a gene: 5. Germline assignment: CDR1 SQVTM and CDR2 ANQGSEA. CDR3 length: 15 amino acids. CDR3 sequence: CSVEGTSGGRDEQYF. The CDR3 nucleotides are TGCAGCGTTGAGGGGACTAGCGGGGGGAGAGACGAGCAGTACTTC.

On this clone itself: Other DNA sequences of this sample code for an identical CDR3. The chain employs TRBV5-1 and TRBJ1-1; D remains ambiguous. Germline assignment: CDR1 SGHRS and CDR2 YFSETQ. V was cut by 2 bases and J by 1 base, with 6 bases left in between. This CDR3 is built from 13 residues. CDR3 residues: CASSFAGNTEAFF. DNA of the CDR3: TGCGCCAGCAGCTTTGCAGGGAACACTGAAGCTTTCTTT.